The following is a TCR beta chain sequence with its context. This specimen belongs to a study of blood T cell repertoires in COVID-19. Study overall: Collection of acute and convalescent COVID-19 samples took place in the United States, Italy and Spain. T cells, B-cell-depleted T cells, or PBMCs provided the cDNA or gDNA that served as material.

Germline loops: CDR1 SGHTA, CDR2 FQGNSA. V lost 5 bases to trimming and J lost 4 bases; unmatched junction nucleotides: 8. The CDR3 consists of 15 residues. Patients from Seattle were sampled longitudinally, starting during active infection. The authors' processing: Quantification of nucleated cells was approximated via reference gene primer amplification. Repertoires were generated with immunoSEQ multiplex PCR, while TCRdb's copy carries only in-frame clones and drops some. V and J calls and clone size are given by that table; D and trimming were obtained from the DNA. In the table there are approximately 300,000 clones, roughly 89% of which are singletons.

The sequencing input was peripheral blood. The TCR was taken from a woman between 40 and 55 years old with COVID-19, enrolled during active disease. V usage is TRBV7-2 and J usage is TRBJ1-5, with 7 bases that match TRBD1. In nucleotides, the CDR3 is TGTGCCAGCAGCGCCCGACAGGGTGGTAATCAGCCCCAGCATTTT. Amino acids: CASSARQGGNQPQHF.